This T cell receptor beta chain was documented in a study of blood T cell repertoires in COVID-19. Study in general: Samples of COVID-19 (acute and convalescent) were obtained from the United States, Italy and Spain.

The germline CDR1 and CDR2 sequences are LGHDT and YNNKEL (reference sequence). V gave up 2 bases and J gave up 3 bases, with 13 bases separating them. The CDR3 contains 15 residues. TCRdb's copy holds only in-frame clones and misses some; the assay was immunoSEQ multiplex PCR. Among approximately 290,000 clones, around 90% were seen once, and the ten largest hold roughly 2.3%. This chain joins TRBV3-1 (or the pseudogene TRBV3-2) and TRBJ2-5; D may be TRBD1 (5 bases). The receptor comes from a man between 18 and 35 years old with active or convalescent COVID-19. Input material: peripheral blood. The chain's CDR3 is CASSQRRGPEETQYF. As DNA, the CDR3 is TGTGCCAGCAGCCAAAGAAGGGGTCCCGAAGAGACCCAGTACTTC.